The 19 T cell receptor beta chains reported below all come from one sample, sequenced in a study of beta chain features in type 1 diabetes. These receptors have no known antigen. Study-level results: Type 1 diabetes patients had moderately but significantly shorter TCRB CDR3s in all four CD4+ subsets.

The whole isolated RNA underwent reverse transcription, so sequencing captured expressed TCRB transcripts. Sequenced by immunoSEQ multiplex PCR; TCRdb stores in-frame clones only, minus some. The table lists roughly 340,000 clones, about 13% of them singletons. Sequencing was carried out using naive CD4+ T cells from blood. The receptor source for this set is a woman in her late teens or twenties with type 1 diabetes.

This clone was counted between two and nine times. The CDR3: CASSFGQGEGGTQYF. DNA of the CDR3: TGTGCCAGCAGCTTCGGACAGGGAGAGGGGGGTACGCAGTATTTT. The rearrangement links TRBV7-2 to TRBJ2-3; 8 bases agree with TRBD1. Unmatched junction bases numbered 10, after V lost 3 bases and J lost 8 bases. CDR1 and CDR2 from the germline V gene are SGHTA and FQGNSA. The CDR3 is 15 amino acids.

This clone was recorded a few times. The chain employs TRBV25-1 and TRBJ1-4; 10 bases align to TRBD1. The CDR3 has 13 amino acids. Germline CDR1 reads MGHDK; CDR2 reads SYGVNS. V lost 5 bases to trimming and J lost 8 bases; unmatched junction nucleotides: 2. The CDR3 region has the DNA TGTGCCAGCAGTCGACAGGGGGCCGAAAAACTGTTTTTT. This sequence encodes CASSRQGAEKLFF.

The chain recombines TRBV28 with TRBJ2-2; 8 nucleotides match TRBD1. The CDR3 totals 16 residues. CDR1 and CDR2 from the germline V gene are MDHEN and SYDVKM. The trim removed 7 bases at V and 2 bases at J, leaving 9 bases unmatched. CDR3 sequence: CASTSGDRSNTGELFF. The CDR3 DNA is TGTGCCAGCACCTCAGGGGACAGGTCTAACACCGGGGAGCTGTTTTTT.

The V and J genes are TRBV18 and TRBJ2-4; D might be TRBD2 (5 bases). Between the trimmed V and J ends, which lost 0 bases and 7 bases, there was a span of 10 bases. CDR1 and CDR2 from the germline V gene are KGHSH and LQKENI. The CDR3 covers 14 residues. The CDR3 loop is CASSPPAGTNIQYF. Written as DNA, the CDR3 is TGTGCCAGCTCACCACCGGCGGGTACGAACATTCAGTACTTC. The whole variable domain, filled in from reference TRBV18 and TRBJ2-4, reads NAGVMQNPRHLVRRRGQEARLRCSPMKGHSHVYWYRQLPEEGLKFMVYLQKENIIDESGMPKERFSAEFPKEGPSILRIQQVVRGDSAAYFCASSPPAGTNIQYFGAGTRLSVL.

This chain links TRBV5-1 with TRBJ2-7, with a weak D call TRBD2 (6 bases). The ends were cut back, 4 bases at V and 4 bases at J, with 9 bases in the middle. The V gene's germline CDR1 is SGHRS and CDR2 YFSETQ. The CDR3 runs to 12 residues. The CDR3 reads CASSSGSYEQYF. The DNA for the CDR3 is TGCGCCAGCAGCAGCGGGTCATACGAGCAGTACTTC. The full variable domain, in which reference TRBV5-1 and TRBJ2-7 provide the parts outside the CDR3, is KAGVTQTPRYLIKTRGQQVTLSCSPISGHRSVSWYQQTPGQGLQFLFEYFSETQRNKGNFPGRFSGRQFSNSRSEMNVSTLELGDSALYLCASSSGSYEQYFGPGTRLTVT.

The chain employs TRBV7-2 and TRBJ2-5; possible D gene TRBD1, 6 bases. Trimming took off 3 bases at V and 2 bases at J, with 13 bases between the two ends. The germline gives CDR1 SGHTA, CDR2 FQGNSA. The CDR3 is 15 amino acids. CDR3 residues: CASSFSGVGQETQYF. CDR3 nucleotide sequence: TGTGCCAGCAGCTTCTCAGGGGTGGGACAAGAGACCCAGTACTTC. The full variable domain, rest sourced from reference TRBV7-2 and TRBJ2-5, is GAGVSQSPSNKVTEKGKDVELRCDPISGHTALYWYRQSLGQGLEFLIYFQGNSAPDKSGLPSDRFSAERTGGSVSTLTIQRTQQEDSAVYLCASSFSGVGQETQYFGPGTRLLVL.

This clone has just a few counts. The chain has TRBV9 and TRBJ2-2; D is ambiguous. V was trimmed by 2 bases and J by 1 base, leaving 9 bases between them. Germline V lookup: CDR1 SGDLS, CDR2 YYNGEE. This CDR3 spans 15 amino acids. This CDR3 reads CASSVEVRNTGELFF. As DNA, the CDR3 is TGTGCCAGCAGCGTTGAGGTGCGGAACACCGGGGAGCTGTTTTTT.

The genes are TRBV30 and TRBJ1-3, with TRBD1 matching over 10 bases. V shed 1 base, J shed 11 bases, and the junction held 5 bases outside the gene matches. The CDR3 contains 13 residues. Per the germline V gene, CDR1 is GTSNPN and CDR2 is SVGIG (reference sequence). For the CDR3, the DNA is TGTGCCTGGAGTGGGGACAGGGGTTGGTCCATATATTTT. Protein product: CAWSGDRGWSIYF.

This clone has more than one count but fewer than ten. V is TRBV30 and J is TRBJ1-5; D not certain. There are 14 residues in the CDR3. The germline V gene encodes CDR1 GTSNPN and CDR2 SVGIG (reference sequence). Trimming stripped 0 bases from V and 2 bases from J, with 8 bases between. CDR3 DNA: TGTGCCTGGAGTGTAAGTCAGGGCAATCAGCCCCAGCATTTT. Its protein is CAWSVSQGNQPQHF.

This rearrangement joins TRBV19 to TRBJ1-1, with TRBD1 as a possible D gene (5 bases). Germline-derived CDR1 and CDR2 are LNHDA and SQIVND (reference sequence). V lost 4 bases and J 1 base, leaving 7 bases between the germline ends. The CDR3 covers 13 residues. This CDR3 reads CASSRGQNTEAFF. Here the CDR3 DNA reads TGTGCCAGTAGTAGAGGACAGAACACTGAAGCTTTCTTT.

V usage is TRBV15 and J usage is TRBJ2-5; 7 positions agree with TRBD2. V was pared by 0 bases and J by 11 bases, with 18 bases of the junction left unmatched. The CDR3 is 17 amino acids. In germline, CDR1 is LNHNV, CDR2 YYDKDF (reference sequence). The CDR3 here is CATSRDDARPTVGRQYF. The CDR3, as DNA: TGTGCCACCAGCAGAGATGACGCCAGACCTACGGTCGGGAGGCAGTACTTC.

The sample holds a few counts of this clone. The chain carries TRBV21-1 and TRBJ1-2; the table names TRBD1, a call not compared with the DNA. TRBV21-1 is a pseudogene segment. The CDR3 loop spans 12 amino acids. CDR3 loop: CASSKRGPGNTF. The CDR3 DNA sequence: TGTGCCAGCAGCAAAAGGGGGCCAGGGAACACCTTC.

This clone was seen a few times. The CDR3 region has the DNA TGTGCCAGCAGCCCGACAGATAACTATGGCTACACCTTC. Residues: CASSPTDNYGYTF. V usage is TRBV7-2 and J usage is TRBJ1-2; a possible D gene is TRBD1 (5 bases). CDR3 length: 13 amino acids. V gave up 5 bases and J gave up 1 base, with 8 bases separating them. In germline, CDR1 is SGHTA, CDR2 FQGNSA.

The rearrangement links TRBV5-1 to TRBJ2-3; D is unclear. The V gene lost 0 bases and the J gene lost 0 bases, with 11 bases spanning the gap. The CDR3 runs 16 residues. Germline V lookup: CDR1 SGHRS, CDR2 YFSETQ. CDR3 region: CASSLVAITSTDTQYF. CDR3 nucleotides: TGCGCCAGCAGCTTGGTAGCTATCACTAGCACAGATACGCAGTATTTT.

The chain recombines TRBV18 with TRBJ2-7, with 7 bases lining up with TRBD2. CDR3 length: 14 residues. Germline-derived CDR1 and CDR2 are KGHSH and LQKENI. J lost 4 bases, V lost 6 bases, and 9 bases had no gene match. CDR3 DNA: TGTGCCAGCTCCCTGGGACTAACGGGATACGAGCAGTACGTC. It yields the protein CASSLGLTGYEQYV.

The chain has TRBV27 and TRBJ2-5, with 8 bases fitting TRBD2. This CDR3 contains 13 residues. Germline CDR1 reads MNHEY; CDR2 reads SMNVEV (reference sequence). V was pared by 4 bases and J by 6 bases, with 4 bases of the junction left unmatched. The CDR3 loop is CASSSGTRKTQYF. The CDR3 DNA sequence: TGTGCCAGCAGTTCAGGGACTAGAAAGACCCAGTACTTC.

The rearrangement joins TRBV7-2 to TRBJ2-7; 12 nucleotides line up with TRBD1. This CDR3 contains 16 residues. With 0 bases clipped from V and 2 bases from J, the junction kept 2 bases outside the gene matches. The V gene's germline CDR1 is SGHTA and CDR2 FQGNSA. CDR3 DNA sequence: TGTGCCAGCAGCTTAGCCGGGACAGGGGGCCCCTACGAGCAGTACTTC. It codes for CASSLAGTGGPYEQYF. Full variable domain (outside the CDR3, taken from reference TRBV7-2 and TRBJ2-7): GAGVSQSPSNKVTEKGKDVELRCDPISGHTALYWYRQSLGQGLEFLIYFQGNSAPDKSGLPSDRFSAERTGGSVSTLTIQRTQQEDSAVYLCASSLAGTGGPYEQYFGPGTRLTVT.

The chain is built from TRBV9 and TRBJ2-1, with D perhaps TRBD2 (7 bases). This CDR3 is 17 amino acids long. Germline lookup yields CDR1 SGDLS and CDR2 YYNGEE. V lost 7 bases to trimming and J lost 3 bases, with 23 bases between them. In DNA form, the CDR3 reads TGTGCCAGCGGCGAGGGGGGGTCGTCAACCGGCTACAATGAGCAGTTCTTC. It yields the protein CASGEGGSSTGYNEQFF.

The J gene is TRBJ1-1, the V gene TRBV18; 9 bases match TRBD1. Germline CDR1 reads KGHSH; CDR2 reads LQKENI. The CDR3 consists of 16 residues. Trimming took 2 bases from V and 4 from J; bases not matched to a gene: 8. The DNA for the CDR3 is TGTGCCAGCTCACCAACTACAGGGGGCGAGGGCACTGAAGCTTTCTTT. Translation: CASSPTTGGEGTEAFF. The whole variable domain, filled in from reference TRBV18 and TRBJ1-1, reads NAGVMQNPRHLVRRRGQEARLRCSPMKGHSHVYWYRQLPEEGLKFMVYLQKENIIDESGMPKERFSAEFPKEGPSILRIQQVVRGDSAAYFCASSPTTGGEGTEAFFGQGTRLTVV.